This entry lists 18 T cell receptor beta chains sequenced from one sample in a study of blood T cell repertoires in COVID-19. This table comes from immunoSEQ multiplex PCR, and its TCRdb copy is limited to in-frame clones, with some not included. The data show approximately 280,000 clones, roughly 83% seen once. The sequenced material came from peripheral blood. The receptor set was obtained from a human donor with COVID-19, enrolled during active disease. The donor label of this sample is uncertain.

This chain joins TRBV18 and TRBJ2-7; D may be TRBD2 (6 bases). Trimming shortened V by 6 bases and J by 3 bases, and 18 bases separated the two germline ends. Germline lookup yields CDR1 KGHSH and CDR2 LQKENI. This CDR3 region has 15 residues. The CDR3 bases are TGTGCCAGCTCTGCCTACGGCGGGAATGGCTACGAGCAGTACTTC. Its translation: CASSAYGGNGYEQYF.

The chain joins TRBV29-1 to TRBJ1-1; D may be TRBD1 (5 bases). This CDR3 comprises 13 residues. V was clipped by 7 bases and J by 2 bases, with 14 bases between them. CDR1 SQVTM and CDR2 ANQGSEA come from the germline V gene. DNA for the CDR3: TGCAGCGCAGACAGCCAGGGAAACACTGAAGCTTTCTTT. Translating it yields CSADSQGNTEAFF. Together with reference TRBV29-1 and TRBJ1-1, the CDR3 gives the full variable domain: SAVISQKPSRDICQRGTSLTIQCQVDSQVTMMFWYRQQPGQSLTLIATANQGSEATYESGFVIDKFPISRPNLTFSTLTVSNMSPEDSSIYLCSADSQGNTEAFFGQGTRLTVV.

The gene calls are TRBV28 and TRBJ1-5; no firm D call. This CDR3 spans 16 amino acids. The germline V and J ends were trimmed by 5 bases and 8 bases, with 22 bases remaining between them. Germline values: CDR1 MDHEN, CDR2 SYDVKM. CDR3 bases: TGTGCCAGCAGTCTAACTGGAGGTTTGGGGAGGGAGCCCCAGCATTTT. Amino acid sequence: CASSLTGGLGREPQHF.

The chain is built from TRBV3-1 (or the pseudogene TRBV3-2) and TRBJ2-7; weak D call: TRBD1 (5 bases). The CDR3 is 15 amino acids. Trimming took 0 bases from V and 6 from J, leaving 15 bases between them. CDR1 and CDR2 (germline): LGHDT, YNNKEL (reference sequence). The CDR3 sequence is CASSQDDGPGAEQYF. The CDR3 DNA is TGTGCCAGCAGCCAAGACGACGGACCTGGGGCCGAGCAGTACTTC.

V is TRBV28 and J is TRBJ2-6; D might be TRBD2 (6 bases). Trimming removed 3 bases at V and 6 bases at J, with 12 bases between. The CDR3 totals 15 residues. The germline gives CDR1 MDHEN, CDR2 SYDVKM. CDR3 in DNA: TGTGCCAGCAGTTTGGAGGGTCTGGAGGCCAACGTCCTGACTTTC. Translation gives CASSLEGLEANVLTF.

This clone was counted between two and nine times. The V gene is TRBV2, the J gene TRBJ2-3; TRBD1 matches 11 bases. After removal of 4 bases from V and 4 bases from J, the junction contained 1 base not matched to a gene. Germline V gene sequence: CDR1 SNHLY, CDR2 FYNNEI. The CDR3 has 14 residues. The CDR3 here is CASSGDRGADTQYF. CDR3 coding DNA: TGTGCCAGCAGTGGGGACAGGGGGGCAGATACGCAGTATTTT.

This chain uses TRBV7-9 with TRBJ1-1; TRBD1 is a possible D gene (5 bases). Per germline, CDR1 SEHNR and CDR2 FQNEAQ (reference sequence). The V and J ends lost 3 bases and 6 bases respectively, with 20 bases between them. The CDR3 covers 16 residues. The CDR3 DNA reads as TGTGCCAGCAGCTTGATGGGGTGGGGCGGGGGTTCTGAAGCTTTCTTT. Translated: CASSLMGWGGGSEAFF.

This clone is a singleton in its sample. The chain is built from TRBV3-1 (or the pseudogene TRBV3-2) and TRBJ2-2; D not certain. This CDR3 contains 14 residues. Looked up from germline, CDR1 is LGHDT and CDR2 is YNNKEL (reference sequence). The V and J ends lost 0 bases and 2 bases respectively, with 4 bases between them. The CDR3 loop is CASSQDRNTGELFF. The CDR3 DNA sequence: TGTGCCAGCAGCCAAGACAGAAACACCGGGGAGCTGTTTTTT.

The table lists this clone with a count of one. This sequence joins TRBV3-1 (or the pseudogene TRBV3-2) and TRBJ2-6, with D unresolved. CDR1 and CDR2 (germline): LGHDT, YNNKEL (reference sequence). Trimming pared 2 bases from V and 1 base from J, leaving 6 bases between. This CDR3 region has 15 residues. CDR3 amino acids: CASSQPPSGANVLTF. CDR3 bases: TGTGCCAGCAGCCAACCCCCGTCTGGGGCCAACGTCCTGACTTTC.

This clone has just a few counts. The J gene is TRBJ1-5, the V gene TRBV29-1; D not certain. CDR3 length: 13 amino acids. V was trimmed by 6 bases and J by 0 bases, leaving 9 bases between them. Germline V lookup: CDR1 SQVTM, CDR2 ANQGSEA. This chain's CDR3 is CSVRTDSNQPQHF. Written as DNA, the CDR3 is TGCAGCGTGCGGACTGATAGCAATCAGCCCCAGCATTTT.

This chain links TRBV2 with TRBJ1-6; a weak D match, TRBD1 (6 bases). V was cut by 8 bases and J by 7 bases, with 18 bases left in between. Germline V gives CDR1 SNHLY, CDR2 FYNNEI. The CDR3 runs 15 residues. CDR3: CASGSQGWVNSPLHF. CDR3 DNA: TGTGCCAGCGGATCACAGGGCTGGGTGAATTCACCCCTCCACTTT. Combining the CDR3 with reference TRBV2 and TRBJ1-6 gives the whole variable domain EPEVTQTPSHQVTQMGQEVILRCVPISNHLYFYWYRQILGQKVEFLVSFYNNEISEKSEIFDDQFSVERPDGSNFTLKIRSTKLEDSAMYFCASGSQGWVNSPLHFGNGTRLTVT.

CDR3 nucleotide sequence: TGTGCCAGCAGCTTAGGGGGGGGCCATCAGCCCCAGCATTTT. Translating gives CASSLGGGHQPQHF. The chain recombines TRBV7-8 with TRBJ1-5, with D possibly matching TRBD1 (6 bases). CDR1 and CDR2 (germline): SGHVS, FQNEAQ. The CDR3 covers 14 residues. The V gene lost 1 base and the J gene lost 5 bases, with 9 bases spanning the gap.

The chain uses TRBV30 and TRBJ2-3; 10 bases fit TRBD2. From germline, CDR1 is GTSNPN and CDR2 SVGIG (reference sequence). V was pared by 1 base and J by 6 bases, with 7 bases of the junction left unmatched. This CDR3 comprises 15 residues. Here the CDR3 DNA reads TGTGCCTGGAGTGGTAAACTAGCGGGGCCGGATACGCAGTATTTT. Its translation: CAWSGKLAGPDTQYF.

The CDR3 reads CSASDSRGGYSNQPQHF. The CDR3 DNA reads as TGCAGTGCTAGTGACTCACGCGGAGGATATAGCAATCAGCCCCAGCATTTT. The chain joins TRBV20-1 to TRBJ1-5; no clear D gene. The CDR3 is made up of 17 amino acids. Germline-derived CDR1 and CDR2 are DFQATT and SNEGSKA (reference sequence). Trimming removed 3 bases at V and 0 bases at J, with 18 bases between.

The V call is TRBV19, the J call TRBJ2-5; 9 nucleotides agree with TRBD2. The CDR3 length is 14 residues. The germline V gene encodes CDR1 LNHDA and CDR2 SQIVND (reference sequence). Losses at the gene ends were 6 bases for V and 2 bases for J; bases not matched to a gene: 4. CDR3 sequence: CASSASGDQETQYF. CDR3 nucleotides: TGTGCCAGTAGCGCTAGCGGGGATCAAGAGACCCAGTACTTC.

This clone was recorded a few times. The chain carries TRBV5-1 and TRBJ2-1; 9 positions match TRBD2. The J segment lost 7 bases and the V segment lost 2 bases, leaving 7 bases of the junction unmatched. Germline V gene sequence: CDR1 SGHRS, CDR2 YFSETQ. This CDR3 has 15 residues. The CDR3 region is CASSFWAGGQNEQFF. The DNA of the CDR3 is TGCGCCAGCAGCTTTTGGGCGGGAGGGCAGAATGAGCAGTTCTTC.

The J gene is TRBJ1-1, the V gene TRBV19, with D hard to call. The CDR3 totals 14 residues. Germline CDR1 is LNHDA and CDR2 is SQIVND (reference sequence). V lost 0 bases to trimming and J lost 3 bases, with 8 bases between them. The CDR3 sequence: CASSIDTRDTEAFF. In DNA form, the CDR3 reads TGTGCCAGTAGTATAGATACGAGAGACACTGAAGCTTTCTTT. Looking up the rest from reference TRBV19 and TRBJ1-1 gives the full variable domain: DGGITQSPKYLFRKEGQNVTLSCEQNLNHDAMYWYRQDPGQGLRLIYYSQIVNDFQKGDIAEGYSVSREKKESFPLTVTSAQKNPTAFYLCASSIDTRDTEAFFGQGTRLTVV.

The chain uses TRBV7-3 and TRBJ1-1; D ambiguous. Trimming removed 4 bases from V and 0 bases from J, with 9 bases in between. Looked up from germline, CDR1 is SGHTA and CDR2 is FQGTGA. The length of the CDR3 is 14 residues. CDR3 bases: TGTGCCAGCAGCTCCACAGCTTTGAACACTGAAGCTTTCTTT. Its protein is CASSSTALNTEAFF.